This TCR beta chain comes out of a study of T-cell reconstitution after alpha-beta-depleted transplantation in children. The TCRbeta library incorporated unique molecular identifiers. TCRdb ran MiXCR on the PCR reads and lists one entry per CDR3 protein. The sample lists roughly 100,000 distinct CDR3 sequences; 7.5% to 9.5% were seen once. The germline V gene has CDR1 SGHAT and CDR2 FQNNGV. This CDR3 comprises 13 residues. Deletions cut 0 bases from V and 6 bases from J, with 7 bases between. This clonotype was seen at least ten times. V is TRBV11-2 and J is TRBJ2-3; the D is unclear. Sequenced here: PBMCs, sampled before TCRalphabeta/CD19-depleted stem cell transplant. The sequence was collected from a boy aged 2 to 10 with acute lymphoblastic leukemia, due to receive a stem cell transplant. In nucleotides, the CDR3 is TGTGCCAGCAGCTTAGATAGGATGGATACGCAGTATTTT. It codes for CASSLDRMDTQYF.